This is a list of T cell receptor beta chains from one sample in a study of identical twins. TCRdb called the 5' RACE reads again in MiXCR, with one record for every CDR3 protein. The profile shows around 1.7 million distinct CDR3 sequences, about 30% of them singletons. The material sequenced was cord blood. Receptors originate from a newborn girl in good health. Each CDR3 is given with its conserved first and last residue. Each record gives: D gene, V gene, clone size, J gene, CDR3 DNA, CDR3 protein. D genes are given only for firm matches. Rows give clone size only sometimes, using once, few, many, or a class for an expanded clone.

.,TRBV21-1,.,TRBJ2-7,TGTGCCAGCAGCTACCCCCGATCTTGGGTAGCGAACCACTCGGATGAGCAGTACTTC,CASSYPRSWVANHSDEQYF
.,TRBV18,few,TRBJ1-1,TGTGCCAGCTCACCACAGGGGGTAACTGAGGCTTTCTTT,CASSPQGVTEAFF
.,TRBV29-1,.,TRBJ1-2,TGCAGCGTTGCTCTCGGTTGGATAGGGGATGGCTACACCTTC,CSVALGWIGDGYTF
.,TRBV28,few,TRBJ2-3,TGTGCCAGCACCCTACCGTCTAGAGCGTCAGATACGCAGTATTTT,CASTLPSRASDTQYF
.,TRBV3-1,.,TRBJ2-7,TGTGCCAGCAGCCTTCGCCCGCCCGGACTATCCTACAATGAGCAGTACTTC,CASSLRPPGLSYNEQYF
TRBD1,TRBV24-1,.,TRBJ2-4,TGTGCCACCAGTGGTCCGGGACAGGGCATTCAGTACTTC,CATSGPGQGIQYF
.,TRBV10-3,.,TRBJ2-3,TGTGCCACCGAGCGGACCATTCAAGATACGCAGTATTTT,CATERTIQDTQYF
.,TRBV25-1,.,TRBJ2-7,TGTGCCAGCAGTGGAAGGTCCTTTAACTCCTACAATGAGCAGTACTTC,CASSGRSFNSYNEQYF
.,TRBV7-2,.,TRBJ2-3,TGTGCCAGCAGCCCTGGGACCCCCCTGGATACGCAGTATTTT,CASSPGTPLDTQYF
.,TRBV5-4,.,TRBJ1-1,TGTGCCAGCAGCTTTGCGGCCCGGTACACTGAAGCTTTCTTT,CASSFAARYTEAFF
TRBD1,TRBV2,.,TRBJ1-6,TGTGCCAGCAGCGCCAGACAGGGCCGCTATAATTCACCCCTCCACTTT,CASSARQGRYNSPLHF
TRBD1,TRBV4-1,.,TRBJ1-4,TGCGCCAGCAGCCACAGGGGGGTACTAAAGGAAAAACTGTTTTTT,CASSHRGVLKEKLFF
.,TRBV11-2,.,TRBJ2-3,TGTGCCAGCAGCTTAGGTGGATGGTGGGGGACAGATACGCAGTATTTT,CASSLGGWWGTDTQYF
TRBD1,TRBV20-1,.,TRBJ2-7,TGCAGTGCTAGCAAAGGGACAGCGTTGTCCTACGAGCAGTACTTC,CSASKGTALSYEQYF
TRBD2,TRBV28,.,TRBJ2-3,TGTGCCAGCAGTTTATTACTAGCGGGAGTAGAAGATACGCAGTATTTT,CASSLLLAGVEDTQYF
TRBD1,TRBV28,few,TRBJ2-7,TGTGCCAGCAGTTTTTTCGGGACAGGGAGCCACGAGCAGTACTTC,CASSFFGTGSHEQYF
TRBD2,TRBV9,.,TRBJ2-3,TGTGCCAGCAGCGCTCGGGGGGGGGTCACAGATACGCAGTATTTT,CASSARGGVTDTQYF
.,TRBV29-1,many,TRBJ2-7,TGCAGCGTTGAACTAGGGTTTGGCTACGAGCAGTACTTC,CSVELGFGYEQYF
.,TRBV10-3,.,TRBJ2-7,TGTGCCATCAGTGGGCGGGACAACTCCTACGAGCAGTACTTC,CAISGRDNSYEQYF
TRBD2,TRBV7-9,.,TRBJ2-3,TGTGCCAGCAGCTTACGAGCGGGGGGTAGCACAGATACGCAGTATTTT,CASSLRAGGSTDTQYF
.,TRBV7-2,.,TRBJ1-2,TGTGCCAGCAGCGTAGACAGTGGCTATGGCTACACCTTC,CASSVDSGYGYTF
.,TRBV7-9,.,TRBJ2-2,TGTGCCAGCAGCTTAGGACTAGACTCCGGGGAGCTGTTTTTT,CASSLGLDSGELFF
.,TRBV6-6,few,TRBJ1-2,TGTGCCAGCAGTACCTGGGGCGGCTATGGCTACACCTTC,CASSTWGGYGYTF
TRBD1,TRBV6-1,many,TRBJ2-7,TGTGCCAGCAGCCCGGGACAGGTCCAATACGAGCAGTACTTC,CASSPGQVQYEQYF
.,TRBV3-1,.,TRBJ1-1,TGTGCCAGCAGCCAAGTACTCGGGGGGGGCCTTACTAGGGGAGCTTTCTTT,CASSQVLGGGLTRGAFF
TRBD2,TRBV28,.,TRBJ2-1,TGTGCCAGCAGTTTTGGCGGACTAGCGGGAGGTGGATACAATGAGCAGTTCTTC,CASSFGGLAGGGYNEQFF
.,TRBV10-3,few,TRBJ2-1,TGTGCCATCAGTGCAGGGGATGAGCAGTTCTTC,CAISAGDEQFF
TRBD1,TRBV4-1,few,TRBJ2-1,TGCGCCAGCAGCCCCCGGGACAGGGGGGTCAATGAGCAGTTCTTC,CASSPRDRGVNEQFF
.,TRBV13,few,TRBJ2-1,TGTGCCAGCGGCTTTCGGGGGAAAGCCTACAATGAGCAGTTCTTC,CASGFRGKAYNEQFF
TRBD1,TRBV6-1,.,TRBJ1-2,TGTGCCAGCATACCTAGGACAGGCGGGGGCTACACCTTC,CASIPRTGGGYTF
TRBD2,TRBV4-2,few,TRBJ2-1,TGTGCCAGCAGCCAAGTCCCTACTAGCGTATCCTACAATGAGCAGTTCTTC,CASSQVPTSVSYNEQFF
.,TRBV9,few,TRBJ1-2,TGTGCCAGCAGCGTAGGTGGCAGGAGCTATGGCTACACCTTC,CASSVGGRSYGYTF
TRBD2,TRBV7-2,.,TRBJ2-5,TGTGCCAGCAGCTTACTTAGCGGGACGAGGAACAATGAGCAGTACTTC,CASSLLSGTRNNEQYF
.,TRBV7-9,.,TRBJ2-4,TGTGCCAGCAGCTCGTCACAGGGGGGGAAAACCATTCAGTACTTC,CASSSSQGGKTIQYF
.,TRBV29-1,many,TRBJ2-7,TGCAGCGCCGCGACTAGAGGTTTGTACGAGCAGTACTTC,CSAATRGLYEQYF
TRBD1,TRBV5-1,few,TRBJ2-4,TGCGCCAGCAGCCCAGGACAGGCGCCTCCGGAGAGGATTCAGTACTTC,CASSPGQAPPERIQYF